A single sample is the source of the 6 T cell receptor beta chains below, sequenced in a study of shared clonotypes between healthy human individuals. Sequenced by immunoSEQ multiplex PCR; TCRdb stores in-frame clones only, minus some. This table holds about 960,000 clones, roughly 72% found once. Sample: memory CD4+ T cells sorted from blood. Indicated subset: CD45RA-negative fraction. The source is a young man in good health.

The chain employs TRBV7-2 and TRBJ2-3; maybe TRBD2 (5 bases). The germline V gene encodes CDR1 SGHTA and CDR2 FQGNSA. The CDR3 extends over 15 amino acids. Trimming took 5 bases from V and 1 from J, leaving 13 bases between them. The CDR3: CASSRLKAGTDTQYF. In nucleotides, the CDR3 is TGTGCCAGCAGCCGCCTCAAAGCGGGCACAGATACGCAGTATTTT.

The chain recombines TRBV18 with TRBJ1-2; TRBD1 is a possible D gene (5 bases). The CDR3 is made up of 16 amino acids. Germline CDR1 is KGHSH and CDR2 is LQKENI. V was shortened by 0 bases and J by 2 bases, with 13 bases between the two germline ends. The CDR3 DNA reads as TGTGCCAGCTCACCACCTAGTCTGGGGACCAACTATGGCTACACCTTC. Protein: CASSPPSLGTNYGYTF.

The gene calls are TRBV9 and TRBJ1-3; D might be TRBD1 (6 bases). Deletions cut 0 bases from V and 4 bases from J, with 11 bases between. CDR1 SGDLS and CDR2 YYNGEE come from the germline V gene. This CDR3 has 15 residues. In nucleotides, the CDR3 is TGTGCCAGCAGCGTAGACAGGGTTGGAGGAAACACCATATATTTT. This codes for CASSVDRVGGNTIYF.

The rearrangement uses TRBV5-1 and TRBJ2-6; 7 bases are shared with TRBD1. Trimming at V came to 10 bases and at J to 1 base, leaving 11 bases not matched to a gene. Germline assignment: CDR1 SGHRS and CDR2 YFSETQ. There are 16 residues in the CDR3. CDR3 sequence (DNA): TGCGCCCCCAGCAGGGGGTACCTTTCTGGGGCCAACGTCCTGACTTTC. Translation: CAPSRGYLSGANVLTF.

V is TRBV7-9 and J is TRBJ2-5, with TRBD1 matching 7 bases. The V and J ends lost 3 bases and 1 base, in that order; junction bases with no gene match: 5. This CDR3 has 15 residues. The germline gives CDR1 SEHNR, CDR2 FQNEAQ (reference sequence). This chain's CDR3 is CASSFRTGLQETQYF. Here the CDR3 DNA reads TGTGCCAGCAGCTTCCGGACAGGACTCCAAGAGACCCAGTACTTC.

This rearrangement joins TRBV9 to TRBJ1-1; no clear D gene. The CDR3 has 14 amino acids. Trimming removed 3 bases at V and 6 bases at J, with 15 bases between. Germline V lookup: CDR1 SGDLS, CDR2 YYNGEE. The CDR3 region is CASSAQVGDSEAFF. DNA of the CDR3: TGTGCCAGCAGCGCCCAGGTCGGGGATTCTGAAGCTTTCTTT.